The present TCR beta chain was sequenced within a study of blood T cells in healthy people across ages. Alongside a J-beta primer mix, a sample-barcoded 5' primer served in a second PCR lasting about 7 to 11 cycles. A single record per CDR3 protein comes from TCRdb applying MiXCR to the 5' RACE reads. The sample has 1.5 million to 2 million distinct CDR3 sequences, 28% seen once; the top ten hold about 7.7%. Germline V gene lookup returns CDR1 MNHNS and CDR2 SASEGT. V was pared by 4 bases and J by 4 bases, with 13 bases between. This CDR3 spans 14 amino acids. This TCR was sampled from a woman aged 25 to 45 in good health. The sequencing input was blood. The chain links TRBV6-1 to TRBJ1-1; D uncertain. The CDR3 DNA follows: TGTGCCAGCAGTGGGGGTGTTATTGGCACTGAAGCTTTCTTT. Translated, it gives CASSGGVIGTEAFF.